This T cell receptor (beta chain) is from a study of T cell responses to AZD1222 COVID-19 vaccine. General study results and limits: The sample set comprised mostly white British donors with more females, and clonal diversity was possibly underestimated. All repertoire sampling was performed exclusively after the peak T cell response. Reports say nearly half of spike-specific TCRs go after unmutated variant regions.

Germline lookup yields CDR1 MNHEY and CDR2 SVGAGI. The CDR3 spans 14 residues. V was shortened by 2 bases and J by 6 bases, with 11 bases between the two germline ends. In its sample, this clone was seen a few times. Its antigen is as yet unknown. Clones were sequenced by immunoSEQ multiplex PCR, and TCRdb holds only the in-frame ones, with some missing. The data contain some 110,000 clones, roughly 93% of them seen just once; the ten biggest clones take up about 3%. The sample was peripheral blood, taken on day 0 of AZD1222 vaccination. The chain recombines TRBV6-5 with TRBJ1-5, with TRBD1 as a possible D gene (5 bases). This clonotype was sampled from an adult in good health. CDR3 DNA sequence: TGTGCCAGCAGTTACAGGGGAGGGGTTCAGCCCCAGCATTTT. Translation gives CASSYRGGVQPQHF.